These T cell receptor beta chains were read from a single sample in a study of T cell repertoires in cytomegalovirus infection. TCRdb recomputed calls from the reads with MiXCR, one row per CDR3 protein. The table lists some 800,000 distinct CDR3 sequences, roughly 29% of them singletons. Their antigens are not known. Specimen: cultured CD8+ T cells from PBMCs, collected from culture after CMV antigen stimulation. These receptors were obtained from a human donor in good health (CMV status not recorded). Some clones in this sample may be carry-over from other donors' samples. CDR3s leave out the opening cysteine and the closing phenylalanine or tryptophan. Fields, in order: V gene, D gene, J gene, CDR3 protein. D genes are given only for firm matches.

V: TRBV6-5
D: -
J: TRBJ1-5
CDR3: ASSYTGPGQPQH

V: TRBV6-1
D: -
J: TRBJ1-5
CDR3: ASSEYRGRGGNQPQH

V: TRBV19
D: TRBD2
J: TRBJ2-1
CDR3: ASSPLAAGDEQF

V: TRBV28
D: TRBD1
J: TRBJ1-2
CDR3: ASSLTGTGGARGYT

V: TRBV19
D: -
J: TRBJ2-7
CDR3: ATQGGDGSYEQY

V: TRBV10-3
D: -
J: TRBJ2-3
CDR3: AISESQLDTQY

V: TRBV5-1
D: TRBD1
J: TRBJ1-2
CDR3: ASSLVAGGMAAAGYT

V: TRBV6-5
D: TRBD1
J: TRBJ1-2
CDR3: ASSPQGLNGYT

V: TRBV27
D: -
J: TRBJ2-1
CDR3: ASSVSWGNEQF

V: TRBV7-9
D: TRBD2
J: TRBJ2-2
CDR3: ASSLVRGDNTGELF

V: TRBV27
D: -
J: TRBJ1-5
CDR3: ASSWGTSNQPQH

V: TRBV19
D: -
J: TRBJ1-1
CDR3: ASSIGGPPNTEAF

V: TRBV27
D: -
J: TRBJ2-7
CDR3: ASTPLDSAYEQY

V: TRBV19
D: -
J: TRBJ2-1
CDR3: ASIGRGTPNEQF

V: TRBV4-1
D: -
J: TRBJ1-2
CDR3: ASSRSSGVYGYT

V: TRBV13
D: TRBD1
J: TRBJ2-2
CDR3: ASSPRDLTGGAVTGELF